These 17 T cell receptor beta chains originate from one sample sequenced in a study of identical twins. Using its own MiXCR run on the 5' RACE reads, TCRdb lists one record per CDR3 protein. The sample contains around 490,000 distinct CDR3 sequences, about 22% of which appear only once. This sample was shared with a second study, whose subject was yellow fever vaccine responses in identical twins.

Material for sequencing was CD4+ T cells sorted from blood. These receptors were obtained from a woman under 30 in good health.

The table lists this clonotype with a few counts. J is TRBJ1-2 and V is TRBV20-1; 7 positions agree with TRBD1. Germline CDR1 is DFQATT and CDR2 is SNEGSKA (reference sequence). V shed 1 base, J shed 6 bases, and the junction held 11 bases outside the gene matches. The CDR3 loop spans 15 amino acids. The CDR3 sequence: CSARGQQGPNDGYTF. CDR3 in DNA: TGCAGTGCTAGAGGACAACAGGGGCCAAACGATGGCTACACCTTC.

The chain combines TRBV20-1 with TRBJ1-4; D might be TRBD1 (6 bases). This CDR3 comprises 15 residues. V was pared by 5 bases and J by 8 bases, with 21 bases between. Germline V gene sequence: CDR1 DFQATT, CDR2 SNEGSKA (reference sequence). CDR3 sequence: CSAPPRQVFEEKLFF. The CDR3 DNA is TGCAGTGCTCCCCCCCGACAGGTCTTCGAGGAAAAACTGTTTTTT.

This clonotype was seen only once. V gene TRBV18 combines with J gene TRBJ2-3; 7 bases map to TRBD2. The CDR3 spans 15 residues. The germline CDR1 and CDR2 sequences are KGHSH and LQKENI. V lost 1 base to trimming and J lost 5 bases; unmatched junction nucleotides: 6. Here the CDR3 reads CASSPQLAVKDTQYF. The DNA of the CDR3 is TGTGCCAGCTCACCACAGCTAGCGGTGAAAGATACGCAGTATTTT.

J is TRBJ2-1 and V is TRBV27, with TRBD1 identical over 10 bases. CDR1 is MNHEY and CDR2 is SMNVEV in the germline V gene (reference sequence). The CDR3 loop spans 15 amino acids. V shed 4 bases, J shed 4 bases, and the junction held 4 bases outside the gene matches. CDR3 DNA sequence: TGTGCCAGCAGTTCAGACAGGGGGCTATACAATGAGCAGTTCTTC. As protein: CASSSDRGLYNEQFF.

This clonotype has only a few counts. The chain carries TRBV3-1 and TRBJ2-7, with 13 bases aligning to TRBD2. Germline V gene data show CDR1 as LGHDT and CDR2 as YNNKEL (reference sequence). The V and J ends lost 4 bases and 2 bases, in that order; junction bases with no gene match: 2. The CDR3 is 15 residues long. CDR3 in amino acids: CASSRGLAGAYEQYF. For the CDR3, the DNA is TGTGCCAGCAGCCGAGGACTAGCGGGAGCCTACGAGCAGTACTTC.

Only a few counts were recorded for this clonotype. The rearrangement uses TRBV7-9 and TRBJ1-4; 9 nucleotides align to TRBD1. In germline, CDR1 is SEHNR, CDR2 FQNEAQ (reference sequence). The CDR3 is made up of 16 amino acids. Trimming removed 0 bases from V and 4 bases from J; junction bases left unmatched: 3. The CDR3 region has the DNA TGTGCCAGCAGCTTAGCCCCGGGACAGGGTAATGAAAAACTGTTTTTT. Amino acid sequence: CASSLAPGQGNEKLFF.

This clonotype was observed a few times. This chain connects TRBV24-1 to TRBJ2-1; 13 positions agree with TRBD2. Germline V gene data show CDR1 as KGHDR and CDR2 as SFDVKD. With 2 bases clipped from V and 3 bases from J, the junction kept 3 bases outside the gene matches. The CDR3 contains 17 residues. The CDR3 DNA sequence: TGTGCCACCAGTGATTCGGGGACTAGCGGGGACTACAATGAGCAGTTCTTC. It specifies CATSDSGTSGDYNEQFF.

The chain recombines TRBV6-6 with TRBJ1-2, with D possibly matching TRBD1 (6 bases). The CDR3 runs to 13 residues. Trimming took off 7 bases at V and 4 bases at J, with 13 bases between the two ends. In germline, CDR1 is MNHNY, CDR2 SVGAGI (reference sequence). DNA of the CDR3: TGTGCCAGCACTACGGACAGATTCTATGGCTACACCTTC. This translates into CASTTDRFYGYTF.

This clonotype came up a few times. The chain carries TRBV29-1 and TRBJ2-3; 11 bases agree with TRBD1. CDR3 length equals 14 residues. The ends lost 8 bases at V and 5 bases at J; junction bases unmatched: 9. Germline-derived CDR1 and CDR2 are SQVTM and ANQGSEA. CDR3 nucleotides: TGCAGCCACCTAGGACAGGGGGCCGGAGATACGCAGTATTTT. Protein product: CSHLGQGAGDTQYF.

This clonotype has only a few counts. The chain links TRBV7-7 to TRBJ2-5; the D is unclear. The V and J ends lost 6 bases and 4 bases respectively, with 12 bases between them. Germline loops: CDR1 SSHAT, CDR2 FNYEAQ (reference sequence). This CDR3 comprises 13 residues. The CDR3 loop reads CASRGKLGETQYF. The CDR3 DNA reads as TGTGCCAGCAGGGGGAAGCTGGGAGAGACCCAGTACTTC.

This clonotype was detected a few times. The chain uses TRBV5-1 and TRBJ2-7; 7 bases match TRBD2. CDR1 SGHRS and CDR2 YFSETQ come from the germline V gene. Trimming took 6 bases from V and 0 from J; bases not matched to a gene: 12. CDR3 size: 16 residues. CDR3 loop: CASTQQSGVSSYEQYF. The CDR3 DNA reads TGCGCCAGCACCCAACAAAGCGGGGTGAGCTCCTACGAGCAGTACTTC.

This clonotype was observed at least ten times. The rearrangement joins TRBV12-3 or TRBV12-4 to TRBJ1-2; TRBD1 matches at 10 bases. V lost 5 bases to trimming and J lost 10 bases; unmatched junction nucleotides: 4. The length of the CDR3 is 12 residues. The CDR3 sequence is CASSLGTGDYTF. CDR3 DNA sequence: TGTGCCAGCAGTCTAGGGACAGGGGACTACACCTTC.

This clonotype has just a few counts. V is TRBV6-5 and J is TRBJ2-7, with 9 bases identical to TRBD2. There are 18 residues in the CDR3. CDR1 is MNHEY and CDR2 is SVGAGI in the germline V gene. The ends lost 2 bases at V and 6 bases at J; junction bases unmatched: 17. The CDR3 here is CASSYRQFLAGEGVEQYF. For the CDR3, the DNA is TGTGCCAGCAGTTACCGACAGTTTTTAGCGGGAGAGGGAGTCGAGCAGTACTTC.

This clonotype turned up a few times. CDR3 nucleotide sequence: TGCGCCAGCAGTGCCCTTACTCGGGACCCGGCAGATACGCAGTATTTT. Translating it yields CASSALTRDPADTQYF. The rearrangement joins TRBV10-1 to TRBJ2-3; possibly TRBD1 or TRBD2 for D (5 bases each). The CDR3 contains 16 residues. Germline assignment: CDR1 WNHNN and CDR2 SYGVQD (reference sequence). V was trimmed by 4 bases and J by 4 bases, leaving 18 bases between them.

In this sample, this clonotype turned up a few times. The J gene is TRBJ2-5, the V gene TRBV5-6; D not certain. The CDR3 totals 13 residues. Trimming stripped 4 bases from V and 3 bases from J, with 10 bases between. Germline assignment: CDR1 SGHDT and CDR2 YYEEEE. CDR3 sequence reads: CASSAQAKETQYF. The CDR3 DNA reads as TGTGCCAGCAGCGCCCAGGCGAAAGAGACCCAGTACTTC.

The chain combines TRBV27 with TRBJ2-3, with TRBD1 matching over 8 bases. V shed 6 bases and J 6 bases; nucleotides not matched to a gene: 8. Germline V gene sequence: CDR1 MNHEY, CDR2 SMNVEV (reference sequence). The CDR3 runs to 14 residues. This CDR3 is CASSSQGAGDTQYF. The CDR3, as DNA: TGTGCCAGCAGCTCCCAGGGGGCGGGGGATACGCAGTATTTT.

In this sample, this clonotype turned up many times. V and J are TRBV29-1 and TRBJ2-1; possibly TRBD2 for D (5 bases). The ends were cut back, 5 bases at V and 5 bases at J, with 10 bases in the middle. The CDR3 is made up of 12 amino acids. Germline CDR1 reads SQVTM; CDR2 reads ANQGSEA. This CDR3 reads CSVIPGNNEQFF. For the CDR3, the DNA is TGCAGCGTTATTCCGGGAAACAATGAGCAGTTCTTC.